The 8 T cell receptor beta chains below come from one sample, sequenced in a study of T cell responses to AZD1222 COVID-19 vaccine. Libraries were prepared by immunoSEQ multiplex PCR; TCRdb keeps only in-frame clonotypes and omits some of them. Of around 80,000 clones in the sample, about 83% are singletons; the top ten hold approximately 1.2%. Material: peripheral blood, obtained 28 days after the second AZD1222 dose. The receptors originated from an adult who received the AZD1222 COVID-19 vaccine.

CDR3 DNA sequence: TGTGCCAGCAGTTTATCCCCAGGTTCAAGGTCCTACAATGAGCAGTTCTTC. Protein product: CASSLSPGSRSYNEQFF. This chain joins TRBV27 and TRBJ2-1; no reliable D call. This CDR3 has 17 amino acids. Trimming shortened V by 0 bases and J by 1 base, and 13 bases separated the two germline ends. Looked up from germline, CDR1 is MNHEY and CDR2 is SMNVEV (reference sequence).

This chain joins TRBV27 and TRBJ2-7; D may be TRBD1 (5 bases). Per germline, CDR1 MNHEY and CDR2 SMNVEV (reference sequence). Trimming removed 3 bases at V and 1 base at J, with 19 bases between. This CDR3 is 17 amino acids long. The CDR3 loop is CASSFRIRGAESYEQYF. The CDR3 region has the DNA TGTGCCAGCAGTTTCCGTATTAGGGGTGCTGAATCCTACGAGCAGTACTTC.

The chain uses TRBV3-1 (or the pseudogene TRBV3-2) and TRBJ1-4; 10 bases are shared with TRBD1. Germline V gives CDR1 LGHDT, CDR2 YNNKEL (reference sequence). V lost 1 base to trimming and J lost 6 bases; unmatched junction nucleotides: 2. This CDR3 contains 15 residues. CDR3 sequence (DNA): TGTGCCAGCAGCCAAGCCGGGACAGGGGATGAAAAACTGTTTTTT. Amino acids: CASSQAGTGDEKLFF.

The chain employs TRBV13 and TRBJ1-1, with TRBD1 matching over 10 bases. The germline V gene encodes CDR1 PRHDT and CDR2 FYEKMQ (reference sequence). V was pared by 4 bases and J by 4 bases, with 3 bases of the junction left unmatched. The CDR3 totals 14 residues. This chain's CDR3 is CASSSGTGVTEAFF. The CDR3 nucleotides are TGTGCCAGCAGCTCCGGGACAGGGGTCACTGAAGCTTTCTTT.

The chain links TRBV28 to TRBJ2-5; D perhaps matches TRBD1 (6 bases). The germline gives CDR1 MDHEN, CDR2 SYDVKM. Trimming took 6 bases from V and 2 from J, leaving 13 bases between them. The CDR3 has 14 amino acids. The CDR3 spells CASSLTGFQETQYF. The DNA for the CDR3 is TGTGCCAGCAGCCTGACAGGATTTCAAGAGACCCAGTACTTC.

The chain recombines TRBV19 with TRBJ2-7, with D possibly TRBD2 on 5 matching bases. Per germline, CDR1 LNHDA and CDR2 SQIVND (reference sequence). This CDR3 is built from 13 residues. Deletions cut 3 bases from V and 4 bases from J, with 10 bases between. The CDR3 reads CASSIGLQYEQYF. The CDR3 DNA follows: TGTGCCAGTAGTATTGGACTCCAATACGAGCAGTACTTC.

This clone occurred a few times. The V call is TRBV2, the J call TRBJ1-3; D call uncertain. CDR1 and CDR2 from the germline V gene are SNHLY and FYNNEI. The CDR3 is 14 amino acids. V was trimmed by 4 bases and J by 1 base, leaving 8 bases between them. CDR3 DNA sequence: TGTGCCAGCAGTGGTCTCTCGTCTGGAAACACCATATATTTT. This encodes CASSGLSSGNTIYF.

The gene calls are TRBV28 and TRBJ2-2, with D possibly TRBD2 on 6 matching bases. V gave up 6 bases and J gave up 2 bases, with 13 bases separating them. CDR3 size: 15 residues. Germline loops: CDR1 MDHEN, CDR2 SYDVKM. CDR3 in amino acids: CASRREGSNTGELFF. The CDR3 coding sequence is TGTGCCAGCAGGCGGGAAGGGTCAAACACCGGGGAGCTGTTTTTT.